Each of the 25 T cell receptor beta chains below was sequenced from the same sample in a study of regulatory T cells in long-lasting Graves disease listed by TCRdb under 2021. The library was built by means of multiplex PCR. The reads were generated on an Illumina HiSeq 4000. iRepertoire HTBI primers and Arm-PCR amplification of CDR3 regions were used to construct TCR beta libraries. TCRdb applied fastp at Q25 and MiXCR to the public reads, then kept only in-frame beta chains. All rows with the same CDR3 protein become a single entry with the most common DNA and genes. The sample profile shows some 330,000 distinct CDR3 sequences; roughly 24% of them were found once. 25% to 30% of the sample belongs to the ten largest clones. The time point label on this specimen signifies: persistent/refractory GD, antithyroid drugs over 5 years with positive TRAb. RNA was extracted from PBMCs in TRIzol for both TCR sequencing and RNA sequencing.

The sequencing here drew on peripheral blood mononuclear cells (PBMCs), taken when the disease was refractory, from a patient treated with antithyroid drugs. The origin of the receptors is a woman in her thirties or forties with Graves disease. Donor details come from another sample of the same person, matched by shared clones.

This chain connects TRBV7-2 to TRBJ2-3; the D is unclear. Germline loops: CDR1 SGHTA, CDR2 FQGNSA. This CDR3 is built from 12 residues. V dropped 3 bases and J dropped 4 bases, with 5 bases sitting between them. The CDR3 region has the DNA TGTGCCAGCAGCTTCATCTCAGATACGCAGTATTTT. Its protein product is CASSFISDTQYF.

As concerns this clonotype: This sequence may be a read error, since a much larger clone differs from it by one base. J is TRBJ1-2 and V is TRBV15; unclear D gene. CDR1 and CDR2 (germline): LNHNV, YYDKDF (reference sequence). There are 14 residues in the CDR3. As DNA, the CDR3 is TGTGCCACCAGCGGAGATGTCGGTAGTCGGGGCTACACCTTC. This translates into CATSGDVGSRGYTF.

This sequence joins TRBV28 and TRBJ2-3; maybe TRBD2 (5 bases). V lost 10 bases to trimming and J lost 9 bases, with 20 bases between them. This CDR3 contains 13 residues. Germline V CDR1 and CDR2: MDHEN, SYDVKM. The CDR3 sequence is CATDSPGLETQYF. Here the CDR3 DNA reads TGTGCCACGGACTCTCCGGGTCTGGAGACGCAGTATTTT.

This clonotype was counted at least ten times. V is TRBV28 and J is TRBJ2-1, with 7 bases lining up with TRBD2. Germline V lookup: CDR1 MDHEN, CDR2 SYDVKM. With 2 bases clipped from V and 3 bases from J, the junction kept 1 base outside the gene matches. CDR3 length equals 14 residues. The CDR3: CASSLAGVYNEQFF. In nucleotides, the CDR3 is TGTGCCAGCAGTTTAGCGGGAGTCTACAATGAGCAGTTCTTC.

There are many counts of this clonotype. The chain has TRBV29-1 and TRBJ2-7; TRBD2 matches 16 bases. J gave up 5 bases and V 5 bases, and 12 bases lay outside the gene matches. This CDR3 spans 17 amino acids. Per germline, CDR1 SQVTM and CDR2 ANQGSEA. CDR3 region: CSVLPGLAGGPSNEQYF. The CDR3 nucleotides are TGCAGCGTTCTACCGGGACTAGCGGGAGGGCCCTCAAACGAGCAGTACTTC.

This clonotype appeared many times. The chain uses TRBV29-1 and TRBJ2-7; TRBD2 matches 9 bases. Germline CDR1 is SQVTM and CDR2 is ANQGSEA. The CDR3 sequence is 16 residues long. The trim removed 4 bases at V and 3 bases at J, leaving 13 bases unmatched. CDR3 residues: CSVAAGGPRSDYEQYF. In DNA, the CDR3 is TGCAGCGTTGCGGCGGGAGGGCCAAGGTCGGACTACGAGCAGTACTTC.

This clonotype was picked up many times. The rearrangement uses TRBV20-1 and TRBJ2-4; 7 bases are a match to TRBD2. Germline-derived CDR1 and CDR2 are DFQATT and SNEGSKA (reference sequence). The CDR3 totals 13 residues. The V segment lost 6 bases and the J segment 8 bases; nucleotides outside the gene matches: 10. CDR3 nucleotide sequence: TGCAGTGCAGTCGGGATGGGGAGGGACATTCAGTACTTC. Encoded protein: CSAVGMGRDIQYF.

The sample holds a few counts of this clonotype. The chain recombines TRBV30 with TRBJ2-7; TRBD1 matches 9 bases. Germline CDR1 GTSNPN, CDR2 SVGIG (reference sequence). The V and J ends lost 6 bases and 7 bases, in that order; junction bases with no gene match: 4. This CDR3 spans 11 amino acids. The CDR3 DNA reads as TGTGCCTGCGACAGGGGGAGGGAGCAGTACTTC. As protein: CACDRGREQYF.

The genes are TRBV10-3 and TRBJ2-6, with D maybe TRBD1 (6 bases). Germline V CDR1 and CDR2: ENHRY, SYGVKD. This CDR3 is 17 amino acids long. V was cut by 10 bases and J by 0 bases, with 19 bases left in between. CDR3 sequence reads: CATRTAGVHSGANVLTF. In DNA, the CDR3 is TGTGCCACGCGGACGGCAGGGGTTCACTCTGGGGCCAACGTCCTGACTTTC.

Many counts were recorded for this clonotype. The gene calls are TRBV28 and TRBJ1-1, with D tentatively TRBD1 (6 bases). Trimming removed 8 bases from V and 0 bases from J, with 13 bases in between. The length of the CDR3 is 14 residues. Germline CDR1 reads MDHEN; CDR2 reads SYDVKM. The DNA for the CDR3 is TGTGCCAGCGATACAGGGACCATGAACACTGAAGCTTTCTTT. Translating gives CASDTGTMNTEAFF.

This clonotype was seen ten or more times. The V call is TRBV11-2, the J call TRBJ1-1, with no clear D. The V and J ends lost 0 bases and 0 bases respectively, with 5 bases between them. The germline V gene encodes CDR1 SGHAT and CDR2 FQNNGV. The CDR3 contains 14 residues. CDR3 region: CASSLEAVNTEAFF. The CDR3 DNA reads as TGTGCCAGCAGCTTAGAAGCAGTGAACACTGAAGCTTTCTTT. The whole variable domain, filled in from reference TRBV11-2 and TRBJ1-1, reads EAGVAQSPRYKIIEKRQSVAFWCNPISGHATLYWYQQILGQGPKLLIQFQNNGVVDDSQLPKDRFSAERLKGVDSTLKIQPAKLEDSAVYLCASSLEAVNTEAFFGQGTRLTVV.

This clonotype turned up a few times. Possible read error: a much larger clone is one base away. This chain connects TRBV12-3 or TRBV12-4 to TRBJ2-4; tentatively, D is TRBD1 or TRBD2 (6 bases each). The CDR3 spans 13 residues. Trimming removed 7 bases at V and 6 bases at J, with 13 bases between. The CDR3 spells CASKGGLTNIQYF. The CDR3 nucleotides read TGTGCCAGCAAGGGGGGACTGACAAACATTCAGTACTTC.

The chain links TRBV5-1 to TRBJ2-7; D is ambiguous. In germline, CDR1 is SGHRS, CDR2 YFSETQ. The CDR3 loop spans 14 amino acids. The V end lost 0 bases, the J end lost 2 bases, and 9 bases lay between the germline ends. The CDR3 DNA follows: TGCGCCAGCAGCTTGGGGGCAGCCCCCTACGAGCAGTACTTC. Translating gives CASSLGAAPYEQYF.

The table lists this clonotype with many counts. The CDR3 spells CASSSHGDSPLHF. The CDR3 DNA sequence: TGCGCCAGCAGCTCCCATGGGGATTCACCCCTCCACTTT. The chain joins TRBV5-1 to TRBJ1-6, with D unclear. Trimming took 3 bases from V and 8 from J, leaving 9 bases between them. The CDR3 covers 13 residues. Germline V gene lookup returns CDR1 SGHRS and CDR2 YFSETQ.

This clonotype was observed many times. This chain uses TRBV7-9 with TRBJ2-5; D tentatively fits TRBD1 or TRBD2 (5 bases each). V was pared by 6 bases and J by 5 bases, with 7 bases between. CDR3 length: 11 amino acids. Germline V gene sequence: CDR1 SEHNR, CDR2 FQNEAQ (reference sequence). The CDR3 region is CASSWGETQYF. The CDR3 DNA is TGTGCCAGCAGTTGGGGGGAGACCCAGTACTTC. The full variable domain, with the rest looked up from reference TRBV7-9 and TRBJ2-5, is DTGVSQNPRHKITKRGQNVTFRCDPISEHNRLYWYRQTLGQGPEFLTYFQNEAQLEKSRLLSDRFSAERPKGSFSTLEIQRTEQGDSAMYLCASSWGETQYFGPGTRLLVL.

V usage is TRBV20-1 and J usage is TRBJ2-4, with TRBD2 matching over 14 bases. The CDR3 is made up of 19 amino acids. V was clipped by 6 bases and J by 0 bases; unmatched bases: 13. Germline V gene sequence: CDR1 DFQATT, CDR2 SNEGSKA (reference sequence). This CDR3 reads CSAGPGTSGRGGAKNIQYF. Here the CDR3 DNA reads TGCAGTGCCGGTCCCGGGACTAGCGGGAGAGGGGGAGCCAAAAACATTCAGTACTTC.

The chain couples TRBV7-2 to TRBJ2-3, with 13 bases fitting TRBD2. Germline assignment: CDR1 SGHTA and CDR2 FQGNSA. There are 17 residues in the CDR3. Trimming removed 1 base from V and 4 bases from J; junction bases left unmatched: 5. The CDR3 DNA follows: TGTGCCAGCAGCTTAGTCCGACTAGCGGGAGGCGCAGATACGCAGTATTTT. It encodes CASSLVRLAGGADTQYF.

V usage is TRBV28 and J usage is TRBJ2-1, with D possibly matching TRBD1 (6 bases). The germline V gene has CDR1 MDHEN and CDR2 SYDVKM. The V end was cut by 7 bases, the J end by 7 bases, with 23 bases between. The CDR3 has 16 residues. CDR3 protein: CASTQVWGPRGNEQFF. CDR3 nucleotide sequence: TGTGCCAGCACCCAAGTATGGGGGCCTAGGGGAAATGAGCAGTTCTTC.

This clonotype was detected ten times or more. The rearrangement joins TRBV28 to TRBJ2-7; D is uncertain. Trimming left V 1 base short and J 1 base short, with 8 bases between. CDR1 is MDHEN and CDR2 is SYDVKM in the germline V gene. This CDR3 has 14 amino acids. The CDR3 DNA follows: TGTGCCAGCAGTTTATTTCCTGCTTCCTACGAGCAGTACTTC. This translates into CASSLFPASYEQYF.

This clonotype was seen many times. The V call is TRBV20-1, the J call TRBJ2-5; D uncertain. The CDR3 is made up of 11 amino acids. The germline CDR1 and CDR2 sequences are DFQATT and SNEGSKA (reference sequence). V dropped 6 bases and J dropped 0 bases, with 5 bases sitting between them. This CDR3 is CSARDQETQYF. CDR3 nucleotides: TGCAGTGCCCGGGACCAAGAGACCCAGTACTTC.

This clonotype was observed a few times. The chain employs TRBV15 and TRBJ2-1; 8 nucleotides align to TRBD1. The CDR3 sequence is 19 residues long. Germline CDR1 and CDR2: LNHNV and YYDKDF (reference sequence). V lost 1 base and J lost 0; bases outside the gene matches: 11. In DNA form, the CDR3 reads TGTGCCACCAGCAGAGGGAACAGGGGGAACCGCCGCTCCTACAATGAGCAGTTCTTC. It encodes CATSRGNRGNRRSYNEQFF.

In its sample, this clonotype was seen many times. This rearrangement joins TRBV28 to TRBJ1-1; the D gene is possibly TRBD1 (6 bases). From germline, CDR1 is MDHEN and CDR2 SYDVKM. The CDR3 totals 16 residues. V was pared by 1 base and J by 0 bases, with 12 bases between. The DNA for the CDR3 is TGTGCCAGCAGTTTATACGGGGGGCGCTTGAACACTGAAGCTTTCTTT. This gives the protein CASSLYGGRLNTEAFF.

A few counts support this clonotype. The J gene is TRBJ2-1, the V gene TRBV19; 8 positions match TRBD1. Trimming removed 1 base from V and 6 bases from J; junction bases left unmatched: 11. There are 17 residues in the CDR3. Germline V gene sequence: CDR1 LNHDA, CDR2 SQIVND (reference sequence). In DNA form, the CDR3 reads TGTGCCAGTAGTATAGCCGGTCCAGGGGGCGATCGCAATGAGCAGTTCTTC. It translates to CASSIAGPGGDRNEQFF.

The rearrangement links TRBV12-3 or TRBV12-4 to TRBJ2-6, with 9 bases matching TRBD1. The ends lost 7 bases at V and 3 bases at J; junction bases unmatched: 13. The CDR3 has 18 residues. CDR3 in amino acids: CASNSARDRVVGANVLTF. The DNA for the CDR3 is TGTGCCAGCAATTCCGCTCGGGACAGGGTTGTTGGGGCCAACGTCCTGACTTTC.

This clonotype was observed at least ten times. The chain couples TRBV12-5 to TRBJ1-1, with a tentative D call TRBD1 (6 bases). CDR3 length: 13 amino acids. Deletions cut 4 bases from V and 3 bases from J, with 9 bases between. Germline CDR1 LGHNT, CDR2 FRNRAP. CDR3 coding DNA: TGTGCTAGTGGTTACGACAGGTACACTGAAGCTTTCTTT. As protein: CASGYDRYTEAFF.